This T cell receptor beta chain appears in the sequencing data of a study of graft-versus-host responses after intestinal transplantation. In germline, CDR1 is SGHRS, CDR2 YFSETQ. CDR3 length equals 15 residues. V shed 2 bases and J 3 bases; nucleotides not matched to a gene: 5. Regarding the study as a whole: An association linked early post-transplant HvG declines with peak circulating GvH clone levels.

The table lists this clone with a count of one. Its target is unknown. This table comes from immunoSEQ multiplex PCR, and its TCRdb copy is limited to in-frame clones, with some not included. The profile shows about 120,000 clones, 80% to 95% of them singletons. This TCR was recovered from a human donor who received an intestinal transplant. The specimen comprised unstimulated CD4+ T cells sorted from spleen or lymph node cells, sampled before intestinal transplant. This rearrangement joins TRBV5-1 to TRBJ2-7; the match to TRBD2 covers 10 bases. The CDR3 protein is CASSFLAGGVYEQYF. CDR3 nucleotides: TGCGCCAGCAGCTTTTTAGCGGGGGGAGTCTACGAGCAGTACTTC.